The rows below give T cell receptor beta chains drawn from one sample of a study of control samples from healthy donors and cancer patients. Profiling relied on immunoSEQ multiplex PCR, and the TCRdb table lists in-frame clones only, not all of them. The sample contains some 150,000 clones, 91% of which appear only once. The sample was blood. The receptors shown here come from a man aged 30 to 45 in good health. Both conserved end residues are part of each CDR3. The D gene is left open where the match is weak. Clone size is not always given. Where it is, it says once, few, many or a class for expanded clones.

j_gene: TRBJ1-5
abundance: NA
v_gene: TRBV4-2
d_gene: NA
CDR3aa: CASSQDLLVYSNQPQHF
CDR3nt: TGTGCCAGCAGCCAAGATCTTTTGGTTTATAGCAATCAGCCCCAGCATTTT

j_gene: TRBJ1-2
abundance: NA
v_gene: TRBV7-8
d_gene: TRBD1
CDR3aa: CASSGDRIYGYTF
CDR3nt: TGTGCCAGCAGCGGGGACAGGATCTATGGCTACACCTTC

j_gene: TRBJ1-3
abundance: once
v_gene: TRBV6-6
d_gene: NA
CDR3aa: CASSYSTGSGNTIYF
CDR3nt: TGTGCCAGCAGTTACTCTACCGGGTCTGGAAACACCATATATTTT

j_gene: TRBJ1-4
abundance: NA
v_gene: TRBV7-9
d_gene: NA
CDR3aa: CASSPREGGEKLFF
CDR3nt: TGTGCCAGCAGCCCCCGTGAAGGGGGGGAAAAACTGTTTTTT

j_gene: TRBJ1-5
abundance: NA
v_gene: TRBV4-1
d_gene: NA
CDR3aa: CASSHGPGNQPQHF
CDR3nt: TGCGCCAGCAGCCATGGCCCGGGCAATCAGCCCCAGCATTTT

j_gene: TRBJ2-7
abundance: NA
v_gene: TRBV21-1
d_gene: NA
CDR3aa: CASSRKTSGGPYEQYF
CDR3nt: TGTGCCAGCAGCAGAAAGACTAGCGGGGGACCCTACGAGCAGTACTTC

j_gene: TRBJ1-2
abundance: few
v_gene: TRBV27
d_gene: TRBD1
CDR3aa: CASSFTGVEGYGYTF
CDR3nt: TGTGCCAGCAGTTTTACAGGGGTCGAAGGCTATGGCTACACCTTC

j_gene: TRBJ1-6
abundance: NA
v_gene: TRBV7-9
d_gene: TRBD1
CDR3aa: CASSAGQGGSSPLHF
CDR3nt: TGTGCCAGCAGCGCCGGACAGGGGGGTTCTTCACCCCTCCACTTT

j_gene: TRBJ1-2
abundance: NA
v_gene: TRBV5-6
d_gene: NA
CDR3aa: CASSWTETNYGYTF
CDR3nt: TGTGCCAGCAGCTGGACAGAAACTAACTATGGCTACACCTTC

j_gene: TRBJ1-6
abundance: NA
v_gene: TRBV27
d_gene: NA
CDR3aa: CASSLSEGRLSYNSPLHF
CDR3nt: TGTGCCAGCAGTTTATCAGAAGGGCGCCTCTCCTATAATTCACCCCTCCACTTT

j_gene: TRBJ2-3
abundance: NA
v_gene: TRBV27
d_gene: NA
CDR3aa: CASSLLNLASRGTDTQYF
CDR3nt: TGTGCCAGCAGTTTATTGAATCTAGCGTCAAGGGGCACAGATACGCAGTATTTT

j_gene: TRBJ2-7
abundance: NA
v_gene: TRBV2
d_gene: NA
CDR3aa: CASSAFSDSSYEQYF
CDR3nt: TGTGCCAGCAGTGCGTTCAGCGATAGCTCCTACGAGCAGTACTTC

j_gene: TRBJ1-5
abundance: NA
v_gene: TRBV6-4
d_gene: NA
CDR3aa: CASSDSGDSNQPQHF
CDR3nt: TGTGCCAGCAGTGATTCAGGGGATAGCAATCAGCCCCAGCATTTT

j_gene: TRBJ1-5
abundance: few
v_gene: TRBV28
d_gene: NA
CDR3aa: CASSPEEGFNQPQHF
CDR3nt: TGTGCCAGCAGCCCCGAAGAGGGGTTCAATCAGCCCCAGCATTTT

j_gene: TRBJ1-1
abundance: NA
v_gene: TRBV10-3
d_gene: NA
CDR3aa: CAIKAVNTEAFF
CDR3nt: TGTGCCATCAAAGCGGTGAACACTGAAGCTTTCTTT

j_gene: TRBJ2-7
abundance: few
v_gene: TRBV7-9
d_gene: TRBD1
CDR3aa: CASSWGTGESYEQYF
CDR3nt: TGTGCCAGCAGCTGGGGAACAGGGGAGTCCTACGAGCAGTACTTC

j_gene: TRBJ2-7
abundance: NA
v_gene: TRBV11-2
d_gene: NA
CDR3aa: CASSSTGTSSYEQCF
CDR3nt: TGTGCCAGCAGCTCAACAGGTACCAGCTCCTACGAGCAGTGCTTC

j_gene: TRBJ2-1
abundance: NA
v_gene: TRBV7-9
d_gene: TRBD1
CDR3aa: CASSSGTGLDNEQFF
CDR3nt: TGTGCCAGCAGCTCCGGGACAGGACTCGACAATGAGCAGTTCTTC

j_gene: TRBJ1-1
abundance: NA
v_gene: TRBV7-9
d_gene: TRBD1
CDR3aa: CASSSRDRDTEAFF
CDR3nt: TGTGCCAGCAGTTCCCGGGACAGGGACACTGAAGCTTTCTTT

j_gene: TRBJ1-4
abundance: once
v_gene: TRBV5-8
d_gene: NA
CDR3aa: CASSLRRELFF
CDR3nt: TGTGCCAGCAGCTTAAGGAGGGAACTGTTTTTT

j_gene: TRBJ1-2
abundance: NA
v_gene: TRBV5-8
d_gene: NA
CDR3aa: CASSSDINYGYTF
CDR3nt: TGTGCCAGCAGCTCCGACATTAACTATGGCTACACCTTC

j_gene: TRBJ2-1
abundance: NA
v_gene: TRBV6-4
d_gene: TRBD2
CDR3aa: CASSALAGGNNEQFF
CDR3nt: TGTGCCAGCAGTGCGTTAGCGGGGGGAAACAATGAGCAGTTCTTC

j_gene: TRBJ1-1
abundance: once
v_gene: TRBV18
d_gene: TRBD1
CDR3aa: CASSPGTGGGGTEAFF
CDR3nt: TGTGCCAGCTCACCCGGGACAGGGGGCGGTGGCACTGAAGCTTTCTTT

j_gene: TRBJ1-1
abundance: NA
v_gene: TRBV7-9
d_gene: TRBD1
CDR3aa: CASSGGGTGRENTEAFF
CDR3nt: TGTGCCAGCAGCGGCGGCGGGACAGGGAGGGAGAACACTGAAGCTTTCTTT

j_gene: TRBJ2-2
abundance: NA
v_gene: TRBV15
d_gene: NA
CDR3aa: CATSPIGTENTGELFF
CDR3nt: TGTGCCACCAGCCCCATTGGGACGGAGAACACCGGGGAGCTGTTTTTT

j_gene: TRBJ1-6
abundance: few
v_gene: TRBV10-3
d_gene: TRBD1
CDR3aa: CAIRRPGQDSPLHF
CDR3nt: TGTGCCATCAGACGACCGGGACAGGATTCACCCCTCCACTTT

j_gene: TRBJ2-7
abundance: NA
v_gene: TRBV6-2/TRBV6-3
d_gene: TRBD1
CDR3aa: CASSYSMGQGLYEQYF
CDR3nt: TGTGCCAGCAGTTACTCTATGGGACAGGGCCTCTACGAGCAGTACTTC

j_gene: TRBJ2-7
abundance: NA
v_gene: TRBV12-5
d_gene: TRBD1
CDR3aa: CASGWGTGAFYEQYF
CDR3nt: TGTGCTAGTGGTTGGGGGACAGGGGCCTTCTACGAGCAGTACTTC

j_gene: TRBJ1-6
abundance: few
v_gene: TRBV10-2
d_gene: TRBD1
CDR3aa: CASRDRATGYNSPLHF
CDR3nt: TGCGCCAGCAGGGACAGGGCCACCGGTTATAATTCACCCCTCCACTTT

j_gene: TRBJ1-4
abundance: NA
v_gene: TRBV4-1
d_gene: NA
CDR3aa: CASSQDPLPGNEKLFF
CDR3nt: TGCGCCAGCAGCCAAGATCCCCTCCCAGGGAATGAAAAACTGTTTTTT

j_gene: TRBJ2-1
abundance: once
v_gene: TRBV5-1
d_gene: NA
CDR3aa: CASTRGSGVSYNEQFF
CDR3nt: TGCGCCAGCACCCGAGGTAGCGGAGTCTCCTACAATGAGCAGTTCTTC

j_gene: TRBJ2-7
abundance: once
v_gene: TRBV6-5
d_gene: TRBD2
CDR3aa: CASSLDSGDTYEQYF
CDR3nt: TGTGCCAGCAGTTTGGATAGCGGGGATACCTACGAGCAGTACTTC

j_gene: TRBJ1-3
abundance: NA
v_gene: TRBV30
d_gene: TRBD1
CDR3aa: CAWSGDRRTGNTIYF
CDR3nt: TGTGCCTGGAGTGGGGACAGGAGAACTGGAAACACCATATATTTT

j_gene: TRBJ2-7
abundance: few
v_gene: TRBV4-1
d_gene: TRBD1
CDR3aa: CASSQSGDSLYEQYF
CDR3nt: TGCGCCAGCAGCCAATCAGGGGACAGCCTCTACGAGCAGTACTTC

j_gene: TRBJ2-2
abundance: NA
v_gene: TRBV10-1
d_gene: NA
CDR3aa: CASSSGWAGELFF
CDR3nt: TGCGCCAGCAGCTCGGGGTGGGCCGGGGAGCTGTTTTTT

j_gene: TRBJ2-7
abundance: NA
v_gene: TRBV27
d_gene: NA
CDR3aa: CASSFAGAYEQYF
CDR3nt: TGTGCCAGCAGTTTCGCAGGGGCCTACGAGCAGTACTTC

j_gene: TRBJ1-4
abundance: NA
v_gene: TRBV2
d_gene: NA
CDR3aa: CARRTTNEKLFF
CDR3nt: TGTGCCAGACGGACAACTAATGAAAAACTGTTTTTT

j_gene: TRBJ1-2
abundance: NA
v_gene: TRBV7-3
d_gene: NA
CDR3aa: CASSPSLDSNYGYTF
CDR3nt: TGTGCCAGCAGCCCCTCCCTAGACAGCAACTATGGCTACACCTTC

j_gene: TRBJ1-6
abundance: NA
v_gene: TRBV21-1
d_gene: NA
CDR3aa: CASSTDLTGGGNSPLHF
CDR3nt: TGTGCCAGCAGCACGGATCTTACAGGGGGTGGTAATTCACCCCTCCACTTT

j_gene: TRBJ2-1
abundance: NA
v_gene: TRBV29-1
d_gene: NA
CDR3aa: CSVASGSGYNEQFF
CDR3nt: TGCAGCGTCGCGTCGGGGAGTGGTTACAATGAGCAGTTCTTC

j_gene: TRBJ2-7
abundance: NA
v_gene: TRBV6-1
d_gene: NA
CDR3aa: CASSDDKRSSYEQYF
CDR3nt: TGTGCCAGCAGTGATGACAAGAGGAGCTCCTACGAGCAGTACTTC

j_gene: TRBJ1-1
abundance: NA
v_gene: TRBV6-1
d_gene: NA
CDR3aa: CASSDTWENTEAFF
CDR3nt: TGTGCCAGCAGTGACACATGGGAGAACACTGAAGCTTTCTTT

j_gene: TRBJ2-3
abundance: NA
v_gene: TRBV27
d_gene: TRBD2
CDR3aa: CASSLEGTSGTDTQYF
CDR3nt: TGTGCCAGCAGTTTAGAAGGGACTAGCGGCACAGATACGCAGTATTTT

j_gene: TRBJ1-6
abundance: NA
v_gene: TRBV19
d_gene: NA
CDR3aa: CASSNGEGHSPLHF
CDR3nt: TGTGCCAGTAGTAATGGGGAAGGACATTCACCCCTCCACTTT

j_gene: TRBJ2-7
abundance: NA
v_gene: TRBV27
d_gene: NA
CDR3aa: CASSLSQAPYEQYF
CDR3nt: TGTGCCAGCAGTTTAAGTCAGGCACCCTACGAGCAGTACTTC

j_gene: TRBJ2-1
abundance: once
v_gene: TRBV12-3/TRBV12-4
d_gene: NA
CDR3aa: CASSPNIDEQFF
CDR3nt: TGTGCCAGCAGTCCCAATATCGATGAGCAGTTCTTC

j_gene: TRBJ2-3
abundance: NA
v_gene: TRBV27
d_gene: NA
CDR3aa: CASSLIGSSTDTQYF
CDR3nt: TGTGCCAGCAGTTTGATAGGTTCCAGCACAGATACGCAGTATTTT

j_gene: TRBJ2-1
abundance: NA
v_gene: TRBV24-1
d_gene: TRBD1
CDR3aa: CATSAPLGGDRGEQFF
CDR3nt: TGTGCCACCAGTGCCCCCCTCGGGGGGGACAGGGGTGAGCAGTTCTTC

j_gene: TRBJ1-6
abundance: NA
v_gene: TRBV27
d_gene: NA
CDR3aa: CASSSLTDLDNSPLHF
CDR3nt: TGTGCCAGCAGTTCCCTGACGGACCTTGATAATTCACCCCTCCACTTT

j_gene: TRBJ2-3
abundance: NA
v_gene: TRBV7-8
d_gene: NA
CDR3aa: CASTKGVGGITDTQYF
CDR3nt: TGTGCCAGCACCAAGGGGGTCGGCGGGATCACAGATACGCAGTATTTT

j_gene: TRBJ2-1
abundance: NA
v_gene: TRBV6-5
d_gene: NA
CDR3aa: CASSPDSDNEQFF
CDR3nt: TGTGCCAGCAGTCCGGACTCGGACAATGAGCAGTTCTTC

j_gene: TRBJ2-7
abundance: NA
v_gene: TRBV27
d_gene: TRBD1
CDR3aa: CASSWTGGPYEQYF
CDR3nt: TGTGCCAGCAGTTGGACAGGGGGCCCCTACGAGCAGTACTTC

j_gene: TRBJ2-1
abundance: once
v_gene: TRBV24-1
d_gene: TRBD1
CDR3aa: CATSDLDRVDEQFF
CDR3nt: TGTGCCACCAGTGATTTGGACAGGGTCGATGAGCAGTTCTTC

j_gene: TRBJ2-3
abundance: NA
v_gene: TRBV7-2
d_gene: NA
CDR3aa: CASSRRASVGDTQYF
CDR3nt: TGTGCCAGCAGCCGGCGGGCTAGCGTCGGGGATACGCAGTATTTT

j_gene: TRBJ2-1
abundance: NA
v_gene: TRBV3-1/TRBV3-2
d_gene: NA
CDR3aa: CASSQEIARVNEQFF
CDR3nt: TGTGCCAGCAGCCAAGAGATAGCGAGAGTCAATGAGCAGTTCTTC